The T cell receptor (beta chain) described here comes from a study of T cells in Graves' hyperthyroidism and ophthalmopathy. Findings and caveats of the study: A model built on 13 V-J features separated ophthalmopathy from stable hyperthyroidism. Within blood appeared most thyroid clonotypes that had expanded above 0.001.

This clonotype occurred many times. No antigen is known for it. With a duration under 2 months, the hyperthyroidism was newly diagnosed in patients aged 18 to 65. Diagnostic decisions used clinical symptoms, serum thyroxine and TRAb, thyroid ultrasound and orbital computed tomography. Trimming cost V 4 bases and J 3 bases, with 16 bases left between them. The germline V gene has CDR1 SGDLS and CDR2 YYNGEE. This CDR3 has 15 residues. RNA transcripts served as the template for amplifying TCR beta CDR3 regions. The HTBI primer set was used in a first-round RT-PCR of the TCR CDR3. TCRdb recomputed calls from the multiplex PCR reads with MiXCR, one row per CDR3 protein. Of approximately 510,000 distinct CDR3 sequences in the sample, less than 25% were seen once.

This TCR came from a man aged 18 to 35 with Graves' hyperthyroidism. The chain carries TRBV9 and TRBJ1-2, with a weak D call TRBD1 (5 bases). Sequencing was performed on blood. CDR3 protein: CASSSPSDTDYGYTF. Written as DNA, the CDR3 is TGTGCCAGCAGCTCCCCCTCGGACACAGACTATGGCTACACCTTC.